This is a list of T cell receptor beta chains from one sample in a study of cytomegalovirus exposure and HLA in healthy donors. Libraries were prepared by immunoSEQ multiplex PCR; TCRdb keeps only in-frame clonotypes and omits some of them. The repertoire holds 55,000 to 75,000 clones, with about 91% as singletons. The specimen was PBMCs. The receptors shown here come from a man between 18 and 35 years old in good health and CMV-seronegative. The CDR3 runs from the conserved cysteine through the conserved F or W. The D gene is left open where the match is weak.

j_call	v_call	d_call	cdr3_aa
TRBJ2-7	TRBV7-2	TRBD2	CASSRWGSGNYEQYF
TRBJ2-7	TRBV4-1	TRBD2	CASSRTRLADSYEQYF
TRBJ1-2	TRBV28	TRBD1	CASSSGGINYGYTF
TRBJ2-7	TRBV27	.	CASSLSSGSTPYEQYF
TRBJ2-5	TRBV6-5	TRBD2	CASRDLGRAETQYF
TRBJ2-7	TRBV15	TRBD1	CATSRAGTGIPRYF
TRBJ2-3	TRBV5-1	.	CASSLDVGGLGTDTQYF
TRBJ2-3	TRBV11-2	.	CASSPGKGRDTDTQYF
TRBJ2-1	TRBV10-3	TRBD2	CAINPGLGSYNEQFF
TRBJ2-1	TRBV7-9	TRBD1	CASSLVETGKNEQFF
TRBJ2-7	TRBV7-8	TRBD2	CASSPLAGGLYEQYF
TRBJ1-2	TRBV23-1	TRBD1	CASSPRDRGLGYGYTF
TRBJ2-4	TRBV5-1	.	CASSSSLTQGNIQYF
TRBJ2-7	TRBV5-6	TRBD1	CASSLVAGGTTFGEQYF
TRBJ2-2	TRBV5-6	TRBD2	CASSRGTSHTGELFF
TRBJ2-1	TRBV25-1	TRBD2	CASSEVAGGNEQFF
TRBJ2-7	TRBV7-2	TRBD2	CASSTGLAGYYEQYF
TRBJ2-7	TRBV5-4	TRBD1	CASSLGRDRGHEQYF
TRBJ2-3	TRBV9	TRBD1	CASSVVTGGVSDTQYF
TRBJ1-1	TRBV6-5	TRBD1	CASRRRQGIPEAFF
TRBJ2-5	TRBV5-5	TRBD2	CASRRLAGETQYF
TRBJ1-2	TRBV28	TRBD1	CASSAPGTGGGYGYTF
TRBJ1-2	TRBV2	.	CASSEGTAHYGYTF
TRBJ1-2	TRBV7-3	TRBD1	CASSLIGPGGQGKSGHGYTF
TRBJ2-7	TRBV4-2	.	CASSQGLSYEQYF
TRBJ1-1	TRBV30	.	CAWRTGWESEAFF
TRBJ2-1	TRBV29-1	TRBD2	CSVLGGRGYNEQFF
TRBJ1-1	TRBV28	.	CASSPSGRGLGTEAFF
TRBJ1-5	TRBV27	TRBD1	CASSPGLKGALGNQPQHF
TRBJ2-7	TRBV4-3	.	CASSLTRTYEQYF
TRBJ2-7	TRBV9	.	CASSAQVEGLARRNEQYF
TRBJ2-5	TRBV4-3	.	CASSQDTSDQETQYF
TRBJ1-5	TRBV7-9	TRBD1	CASSLGQGEVYQPQHF
TRBJ2-7	TRBV27	TRBD2	CASSQSPSGGSYEQYF
TRBJ2-1	TRBV29-1	.	CSVHTSIREQFF
TRBJ1-4	TRBV30	.	CAWRGRVNEKLFF
TRBJ2-7	TRBV30	TRBD1	CAWSPLRDRTFYEQYF
TRBJ1-4	TRBV14	TRBD1	CASSLGQSFYEKLFF
TRBJ2-2	TRBV4-1	TRBD1	CASSQDRGRTGELFF
TRBJ1-4	TRBV28	TRBD1	CASSTGGTEKLFF
TRBJ2-7	TRBV7-8	.	CASSLDSLYEQYF
TRBJ1-3	TRBV6-6	.	CASRDTGNTIYF
TRBJ2-1	TRBV27	.	CASSFGAGGINEQFF
TRBJ1-3	TRBV2	.	CAKLGRAVGNTIYF
TRBJ2-3	TRBV18	TRBD2	CASSRGTALLAGGDTQYF
TRBJ1-1	TRBV15	TRBD1	CATSTGQAMNTEAFF
TRBJ2-2	TRBV6-6	TRBD1	CASSQQGAANTGELFF
TRBJ1-1	TRBV30	.	CAWSAQDVRALNTEAFF